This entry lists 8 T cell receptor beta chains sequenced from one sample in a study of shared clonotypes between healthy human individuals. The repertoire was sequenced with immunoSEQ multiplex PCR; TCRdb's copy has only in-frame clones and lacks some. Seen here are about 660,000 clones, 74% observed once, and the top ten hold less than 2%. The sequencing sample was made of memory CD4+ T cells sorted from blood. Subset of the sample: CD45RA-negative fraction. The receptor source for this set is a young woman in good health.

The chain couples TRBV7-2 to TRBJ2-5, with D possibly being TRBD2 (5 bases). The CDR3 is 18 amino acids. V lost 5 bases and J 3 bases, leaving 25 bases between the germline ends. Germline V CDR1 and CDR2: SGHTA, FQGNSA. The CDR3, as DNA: TGTGCCAGCAGCCCGTACCCAGACTACTCTCGGGGAGAAGAGACCCAGTACTTC. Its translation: CASSPYPDYSRGEETQYF.

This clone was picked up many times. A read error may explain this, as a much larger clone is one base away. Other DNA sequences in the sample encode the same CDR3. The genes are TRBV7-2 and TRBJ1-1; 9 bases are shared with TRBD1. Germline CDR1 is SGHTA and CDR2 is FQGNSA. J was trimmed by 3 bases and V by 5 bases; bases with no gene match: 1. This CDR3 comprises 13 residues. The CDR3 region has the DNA TGTGCCAGCAGCCGACAGGGGGACACTGAAGCTTTCTTT. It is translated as CASSRQGDTEAFF.

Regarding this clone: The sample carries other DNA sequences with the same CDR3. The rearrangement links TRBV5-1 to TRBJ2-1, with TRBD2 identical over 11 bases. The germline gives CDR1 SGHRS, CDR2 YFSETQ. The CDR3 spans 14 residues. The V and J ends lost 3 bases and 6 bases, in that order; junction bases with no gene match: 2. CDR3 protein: CASSYGTSGNEQFF. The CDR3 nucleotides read TGCGCCAGCAGCTACGGGACTAGCGGCAATGAGCAGTTCTTC.

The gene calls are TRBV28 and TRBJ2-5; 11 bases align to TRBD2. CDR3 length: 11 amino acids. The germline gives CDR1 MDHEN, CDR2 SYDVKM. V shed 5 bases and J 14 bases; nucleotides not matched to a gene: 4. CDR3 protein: CASSEGLAAYF. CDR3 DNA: TGTGCCAGCAGTGAGGGACTAGCGGCTTACTTC.

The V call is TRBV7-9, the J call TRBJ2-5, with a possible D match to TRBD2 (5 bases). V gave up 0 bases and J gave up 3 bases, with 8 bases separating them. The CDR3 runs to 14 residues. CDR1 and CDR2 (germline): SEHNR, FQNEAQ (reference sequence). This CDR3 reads CASSLAREKETQYF. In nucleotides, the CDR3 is TGTGCCAGCAGCTTAGCGAGGGAGAAAGAGACCCAGTACTTC.

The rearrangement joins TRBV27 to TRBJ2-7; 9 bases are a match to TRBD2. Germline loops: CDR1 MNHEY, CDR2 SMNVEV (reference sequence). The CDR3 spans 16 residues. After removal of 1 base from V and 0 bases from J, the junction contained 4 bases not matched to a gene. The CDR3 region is CASSLFYSGGSYEQYF. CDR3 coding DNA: TGTGCCAGCAGTTTATTTTATAGCGGGGGCTCCTACGAGCAGTACTTC.

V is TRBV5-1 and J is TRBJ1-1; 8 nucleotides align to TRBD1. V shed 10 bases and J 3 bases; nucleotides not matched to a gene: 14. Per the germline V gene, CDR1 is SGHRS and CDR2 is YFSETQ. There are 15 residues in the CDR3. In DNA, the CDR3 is TGCGCCTCACGACCAGGGGGCGCAGGGGACACTGAAGCTTTCTTT. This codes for CASRPGGAGDTEAFF.

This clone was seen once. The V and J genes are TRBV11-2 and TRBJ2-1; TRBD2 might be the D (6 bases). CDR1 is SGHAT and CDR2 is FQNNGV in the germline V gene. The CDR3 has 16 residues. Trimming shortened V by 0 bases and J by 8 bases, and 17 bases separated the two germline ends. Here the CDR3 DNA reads TGTGCCAGCAGCTTAGATGGTTCGGGAGTCGGGTATGAGCAGTTCTTC. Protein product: CASSLDGSGVGYEQFF.